This is a list of T cell receptor beta chains from one sample in a study of CD8 T cells in ankylosing spondylitis. TCRdb reprocessed the 5' RACE reads via MiXCR and lists one record per CDR3 protein. Of 650,000 to 800,000 distinct CDR3 sequences listed, over 15% are singletons. The sequencing input was blood, either unsorted or a sorted T cell fraction (not recorded which). Receptors were obtained from a male donor with ankylosing spondylitis. The CDR3 runs from the conserved cysteine through the conserved F or W. D genes are given only for firm matches. A row's size may be missing; if present it is once, few, many or a size class.

clone size: -; V gene: TRBV6-5; J gene: TRBJ1-1; D gene: TRBD1; CDR3 DNA: TGTGCCAGCAGTAACCCGGGACAGGGGTTGAACACTGAAGCTTTCTTT; CDR3 protein: CASSNPGQGLNTEAFF
clone size: few; V gene: TRBV5-5; J gene: TRBJ2-2; D gene: TRBD1; CDR3 DNA: TGTGCCAGCAGAAGCTTGGGACAGACGAACACCGGGGAGCTGTTTTTT; CDR3 protein: CASRSLGQTNTGELFF
clone size: -; V gene: TRBV5-5; J gene: TRBJ2-3; D gene: TRBD2; CDR3 DNA: TGTGCCAGCAGCTGGGGGACTAGCGGGAGCGCAGATACGCAGTATTTT; CDR3 protein: CASSWGTSGSADTQYF
clone size: -; V gene: TRBV5-1; J gene: TRBJ2-4; D gene: TRBD1; CDR3 DNA: TGCGCCAGCAGCTACACAGGGGGCGCGGGGCCCAAAAACATTCAGTACTTC; CDR3 protein: CASSYTGGAGPKNIQYF
clone size: -; V gene: TRBV28; J gene: TRBJ1-1; D gene: -; CDR3 DNA: TGTGCCAGCAGTTTGCCAGGACGATGGGCCGGAGCTTTCTTT; CDR3 protein: CASSLPGRWAGAFF
clone size: few; V gene: TRBV7-3; J gene: TRBJ1-3; D gene: -; CDR3 DNA: TGTGCCAGCAGCCCCCAGGGTCTGGGCACCATATATTTT; CDR3 protein: CASSPQGLGTIYF
clone size: many; V gene: TRBV12-3/TRBV12-4; J gene: TRBJ2-7; D gene: -; CDR3 DNA: TGTGCCAGCAGTTTAAAGAGCTCCTACGAGCAGTACTTC; CDR3 protein: CASSLKSSYEQYF
clone size: few; V gene: TRBV7-2; J gene: TRBJ2-1; D gene: TRBD1; CDR3 DNA: TGTGCCAGCAGCAACGGGAAGACAGGGGTGAAGCTGAATGAGCAGTTCTTC; CDR3 protein: CASSNGKTGVKLNEQFF
clone size: -; V gene: TRBV5-1; J gene: TRBJ2-1; D gene: TRBD2; CDR3 DNA: TGCGCCAGCAGAAGCGGCGGGAGTACCTACAATGAGCAGTTCTTC; CDR3 protein: CASRSGGSTYNEQFF
clone size: -; V gene: TRBV12-3/TRBV12-4; J gene: TRBJ2-7; D gene: TRBD2; CDR3 DNA: TGTGCCAGCAGGCATACTAGCGGCCGTCGTGTTTACGAGCAGTACTTC; CDR3 protein: CASRHTSGRRVYEQYF
clone size: -; V gene: TRBV6-2/TRBV6-3; J gene: TRBJ2-2; D gene: TRBD1; CDR3 DNA: TGTGCCAGCACACGGACAGGGACGAACACCGGGGAGCTGTTTTTT; CDR3 protein: CASTRTGTNTGELFF
clone size: many; V gene: TRBV6-1; J gene: TRBJ1-6; D gene: TRBD1; CDR3 DNA: TGTGCCAGCAGCGGGACAGGAGATTCACCCCTCCACTTT; CDR3 protein: CASSGTGDSPLHF
clone size: few; V gene: TRBV5-6; J gene: TRBJ1-2; D gene: TRBD1; CDR3 DNA: TGTGCCAGCAGTTACCCCGGACAGGACTATGGCTACACCTTC; CDR3 protein: CASSYPGQDYGYTF
clone size: -; V gene: TRBV20-1; J gene: TRBJ2-1; D gene: -; CDR3 DNA: TGCAGCTGCCTCACGGATAATGAGCAGTTCTTC; CDR3 protein: CSCLTDNEQFF
clone size: many; V gene: TRBV7-2; J gene: TRBJ2-1; D gene: -; CDR3 DNA: TGTGCCAGCAGCCCCAGCAATGAGCAGTTCTTC; CDR3 protein: CASSPSNEQFF
clone size: many; V gene: TRBV12-3/TRBV12-4; J gene: TRBJ1-5; D gene: -; CDR3 DNA: TGTGCCAGCACGATGTATAGCAATCAGCCCCAGCATTTT; CDR3 protein: CASTMYSNQPQHF
clone size: few; V gene: TRBV11-2; J gene: TRBJ2-2; D gene: -; CDR3 DNA: TGTGCCAGCAGCTTAGTGTGGCGGTTCACCGGGGAGCTGTTTTTT; CDR3 protein: CASSLVWRFTGELFF
clone size: few; V gene: TRBV10-3; J gene: TRBJ2-5; D gene: -; CDR3 DNA: TGTGCCATCAGTGACCGGAACCAAGAGACCCAGTACTTC; CDR3 protein: CAISDRNQETQYF